Listed below are T cell receptor beta chains from one sample, sequenced in a study of shared clonotypes between healthy human individuals. Assay used: immunoSEQ multiplex PCR; TCRdb lists only in-frame clones, some missing. Of approximately 530,000 clones listed, about 96% are singletons. Sequenced material: naive CD4+ T cells sorted from blood. These receptors all come from a woman in her twenties or thirties in good health. CDR3s include the opening cysteine and the closing phenylalanine or tryptophan. D genes are given only for firm matches. Size tells how often a clone was seen (once, few, many) or the class of an expanded clone, and some rows leave it out.

size	V	D	length	J	CDR3	DNA
.	TRBV7-8	TRBD2	16	TRBJ2-3	CASSSVRGDRSDTQYF	TGTGCCAGCAGCTCCGTCCGGGGGGACCGGTCAGATACGCAGTATTTT
.	TRBV19	.	19	TRBJ2-6	CASSITGSIQISGANVLTF	TGTGCCAGTAGTATAACAGGGAGTATACAGATCTCTGGGGCCAACGTCCTGACTTTC
.	TRBV4-2	TRBD2	15	TRBJ2-7	CASSRQLAGSYEQYF	TGTGCCAGCAGCCGTCAACTAGCGGGATCTTATGAGCAGTACTTC
once	TRBV11-2	TRBD1	16	TRBJ1-1	CASSLSTGQGWAEAFF	TGTGCCAGCAGCTTATCTACGGGACAGGGGTGGGCTGAAGCTTTCTTT
.	TRBV11-2	.	14	TRBJ2-6	CASSAPSGANVLTF	TGTGCCAGCAGTGCCCCGTCTGGGGCCAACGTCCTGACTTTC
.	TRBV28	.	11	TRBJ2-7	CASSLRTEQYF	TGTGCCAGCAGCCTTCGTACCGAGCAGTACTTC
.	TRBV7-3	TRBD2	15	TRBJ2-1	CASSSLAGYYNEQFF	TGTGCCAGCAGCTCACTAGCGGGATACTACAATGAGCAGTTCTTC
.	TRBV29-1	TRBD2	14	TRBJ2-1	CSALGTRGENEQFF	TGCAGTGCACTTGGGACTAGGGGTGAGAATGAGCAGTTCTTC
.	TRBV27	.	14	TRBJ1-2	CASSLSVSGKGYTF	TGTGCCAGCAGTTTATCGGTGTCAGGGAAAGGCTACACCTTC
.	TRBV6-1	.	11	TRBJ2-7	CASRPFHEQYF	TGTGCCAGCAGACCCTTCCACGAGCAGTACTTC
once	TRBV9	.	13	TRBJ2-7	CASSGGASYEQYF	TGTGCCAGCAGCGGAGGGGCCTCCTACGAGCAGTACTTC
.	TRBV28	TRBD2	17	TRBJ2-4	CASNPSGRRGTKSIQYF	TGTGCCAGCAACCCTAGCGGGAGAAGGGGGACCAAAAGCATTCAGTACTTC
.	TRBV28	.	15	TRBJ2-1	CASSLRSHGIHEQFF	TGTGCCAGCAGTTTACGGTCTCACGGTATACATGAGCAGTTCTTC
.	TRBV29-1	.	16	TRBJ2-5	CSVVSPWTTMRETQYF	TGCAGCGTTGTATCGCCGTGGACCACGATGCGAGAGACCCAGTACTTC
.	TRBV28	.	17	TRBJ2-1	CASSSDQAGGTYNEQFF	TGTGCCAGCAGTTCCGATCAAGCGGGCGGGACCTACAATGAGCAGTTCTTC
.	TRBV28	.	16	TRBJ2-2	CASSWGGQANTGELFF	TGTGCCAGCAGTTGGGGGGGCCAGGCAAACACCGGGGAGCTGTTTTTT
.	TRBV11-2	.	14	TRBJ2-3	CASSPNDFTDTQYF	TGTGCCAGCAGCCCTAACGACTTCACAGATACGCAGTATTTT
.	TRBV5-6	.	15	TRBJ2-1	CASSPTVNSYNEQFF	TGTGCCAGCAGCCCCACTGTCAACTCCTACAATGAGCAGTTCTTC
.	TRBV25-1	.	14	TRBJ2-5	CASMGNPYQETQYF	TGTGCCAGCATGGGTAACCCGTACCAAGAGACCCAGTACTTC
.	TRBV7-2	TRBD1	15	TRBJ1-2	CASSLAGQPIYGYTF	TGTGCCAGCAGCTTAGCGGGACAGCCCATTTATGGCTACACCTTC
.	TRBV30	.	12	TRBJ2-7	CAWSRSPYEQYF	TGTGCCTGGAGTCGGTCCCCCTACGAGCAGTACTTC
.	TRBV7-9	.	14	TRBJ2-3	CASSLAASTDTQYF	TGTGCCAGCAGCTTAGCGGCCAGTACAGATACGCAGTATTTT
.	TRBV4-1	.	15	TRBJ1-5	CASSQDPSNDQPQHF	TGCGCCAGCAGCCAAGACCCGTCAAACGATCAGCCCCAGCATTTT
.	TRBV7-9	.	13	TRBJ2-7	CASSSRRDYEQYF	TGTGCCAGCAGCTCTCGGCGTGACTACGAGCAGTACTTC
.	TRBV14	TRBD1	16	TRBJ1-6	CASSLWGQGLNSPLHF	TGTGCCAGCAGCCTATGGGGACAGGGGCTTAATTCACCCCTCCACTTT
once	TRBV11-3	.	13	TRBJ2-7	CASSSGAIYEQYF	TGTGCCAGCAGCTCGGGGGCGATCTACGAGCAGTACTTC
.	TRBV7-9	.	13	TRBJ2-3	CASSSGWADTQYF	TGTGCCAGCAGCTCGGGGTGGGCAGATACGCAGTATTTT
.	TRBV2	.	13	TRBJ2-7	CASVVSSSYEQYF	TGTGCCAGCGTCGTCAGCTCGTCCTACGAGCAGTACTTC
.	TRBV2	.	15	TRBJ1-4	CASSEQGQGGGKLFF	TGTGCCAGCAGTGAACAGGGGCAGGGAGGTGGAAAACTGTTTTTT
.	TRBV5-5	.	13	TRBJ1-4	CASSPRPAEKLFF	TGTGCCAGCAGCCCTCGTCCGGCCGAAAAACTGTTTTTT
.	TRBV19	TRBD1	16	TRBJ1-5	CASTKTGANSNQPQHF	TGTGCCAGTACCAAGACAGGGGCAAATAGCAATCAGCCCCAGCATTTT
.	TRBV9	TRBD1	15	TRBJ1-4	CASSSRDRGSEKLFF	TGTGCCAGCAGCTCCCGGGACAGGGGCAGTGAAAAACTGTTTTTT
.	TRBV5-1	.	19	TRBJ2-7	CASSPRPTQTGVDPYEQYF	TGCGCCAGCAGCCCGAGGCCGACTCAAACGGGGGTCGACCCCTACGAGCAGTACTTC
.	TRBV7-2	.	15	TRBJ2-7	CASRHGRGSGEEQYF	TGTGCCAGCAGGCATGGGAGAGGCTCGGGCGAGGAGCAGTACTTC
.	TRBV27	.	17	TRBJ2-1	CASSLGGGKSSYNEQFF	TGTGCCAGCAGTTTAGGTGGAGGGAAGAGCTCCTACAATGAGCAGTTCTTC
.	TRBV14	.	12	TRBJ1-1	CASSPHGSEAFF	TGTGCCAGCAGCCCCCACGGGAGCGAAGCTTTCTTT
.	TRBV5-6	TRBD2	16	TRBJ2-7	CASSFAEFSGRTAQYF	TGTGCCAGCAGCTTCGCCGAATTTAGCGGGAGGACCGCGCAGTACTTC
once	TRBV28	.	15	TRBJ2-5	CASQSGTPGRETQYF	TGTGCCAGCCAATCCGGGACACCCGGGAGAGAGACCCAGTACTTC
.	TRBV5-4	.	12	TRBJ1-4	CASSLRNEKLFF	TGTGCCAGCAGCTTGAGGAATGAAAAACTGTTTTTT
.	TRBV28	TRBD1	16	TRBJ2-3	CASSPGGQGARDTQYF	TGTGCCAGCAGTCCGGGGGGACAGGGGGCTCGGGATACGCAGTATTTT
.	TRBV4-1	TRBD2	19	TRBJ2-6	CASSQDYAAGVSGANVLTF	TGCGCCAGCAGCCAAGATTACGCTGCGGGAGTGTCTGGGGCCAACGTCCTGACTTTC
.	TRBV28	.	15	TRBJ2-7	CASSPLGGPPYEQYF	TGTGCCAGCAGCCCACTGGGGGGCCCCCCCTACGAGCAGTACTTC
.	TRBV7-3	TRBD1	16	TRBJ2-2	CASSLTGTVNTGELFF	TGTGCCAGCAGCTTGACCGGGACAGTAAACACCGGGGAGCTGTTTTTT
.	TRBV5-5	TRBD2	20	TRBJ2-2	CASSLVPGTSGRADTGELFF	TGTGCCAGCAGCTTGGTACCGGGGACTAGCGGGAGGGCGGACACCGGGGAGCTGTTTTTT
.	TRBV4-1	TRBD2	17	TRBJ2-1	CASSQTKAGVFINEQFF	TGCGCCAGCAGCCAGACGAAAGCGGGAGTCTTCATCAATGAGCAGTTCTTC
.	TRBV9	.	15	TRBJ2-7	CASSGFRDNYYEQYF	TGTGCCAGCAGCGGATTCCGGGACAACTACTACGAGCAGTACTTC
.	TRBV11-2	.	15	TRBJ1-6	CASSLVPGFNSPLHF	TGTGCCAGCAGCTTAGTCCCGGGGTTCAATTCACCCCTCCACTTT
.	TRBV19	TRBD1	14	TRBJ2-7	CASSDRQGYYEQYF	TGTGCCAGTAGCGATCGACAGGGGTACTACGAGCAGTACTTC
.	TRBV2	.	15	TRBJ1-1	CASSEALRVNTEAFF	TGTGCCAGCAGTGAAGCGCTTCGGGTGAACACTGAAGCTTTCTTT
.	TRBV19	.	11	TRBJ1-2	CASSSQGGYTF	TGTGCCAGTAGTAGCCAAGGCGGCTACACCTTC
.	TRBV6-1	.	16	TRBJ2-2	CASSEALLVLTGELFF	TGTGCCAGCAGTGAAGCGTTACTCGTACTCACCGGGGAGCTGTTTTTT
.	TRBV25-1	TRBD1	13	TRBJ2-7	CASGRQGNDEQYF	TGTGCCAGCGGACGACAGGGGAACGACGAGCAGTACTTC
.	TRBV5-5	.	14	TRBJ1-4	CASSRGATNEKLFF	TGTGCCAGCAGCAGGGGGGCAACTAATGAAAAACTGTTTTTT
.	TRBV6-6	.	13	TRBJ2-7	CASSPGSSYEQYF	TGTGCCAGCAGCCCAGGGAGCTCCTACGAGCAGTACTTC
.	TRBV2	.	14	TRBJ1-6	CASSVDRQNSPLHF	TGTGCCAGCAGTGTTGACAGACAAAATTCACCCCTCCACTTT
.	TRBV15	TRBD2	17	TRBJ2-1	CATSRDLAGVRRNEQFF	TGTGCCACCAGCAGAGACCTAGCGGGAGTAAGGCGCAATGAGCAGTTCTTC
.	TRBV29-1	TRBD2	15	TRBJ2-2	CSVIPGLAANGELFF	TGCAGCGTGATACCGGGACTAGCGGCAAACGGGGAGCTGTTTTTT
.	TRBV5-1	TRBD2	13	TRBJ2-7	CARTGTRPYEQYF	TGCGCCAGGACCGGGACTAGACCCTACGAGCAGTACTTC
.	TRBV18	TRBD2	15	TRBJ2-1	CASSLRTSDGNEQFF	TGTGCCAGCTCACTCCGGACTAGCGATGGGAATGAGCAGTTCTTC